Detailed here is one TCR beta chain. Measured with immunoSEQ multiplex PCR; TCRdb has only the in-frame clones, and not every one. The table includes some 56,000 clones, around 92% detected once. Trimming cost V 4 bases and J 5 bases; bases outside gene matches: 6. In germline, CDR1 is SGHRS, CDR2 YFSETQ. The CDR3 is made up of 14 amino acids. The data belong to a study of T cell changes during pregnancy in multiple sclerosis. The material was CD4+ T cells from peripheral blood mononuclear cells, obtained after pregnancy. This chain joins TRBV5-1 and TRBJ2-1; 7 bases fit TRBD2. The sequence came from a female donor with multiple sclerosis, enrolled in a pregnancy study. CDR3 in DNA: TGCGCCAGCAGCCCGAGCGGGAATAACAATGAGCAGTTCTTC. This gives the protein CASSPSGNNNEQFF. Based on the CDR3 plus reference TRBV5-1 and TRBJ2-1, the full variable domain is KAGVTQTPRYLIKTRGQQVTLSCSPISGHRSVSWYQQTPGQGLQFLFEYFSETQRNKGNFPGRFSGRQFSNSRSEMNVSTLELGDSALYLCASSPSGNNNEQFFGPGTRLTVL.